Following are 26 T cell receptor beta chains from one sample sequenced in a study of identical twins. TCRdb analysed the 5' RACE reads with MiXCR anew, one entry per CDR3 protein. The table has around 450,000 distinct CDR3 sequences, 13% to 15% seen once. These records were also assigned to another study, of yellow fever vaccine responses in identical twins.

Source material: CD4+ T cells sorted from blood. These TCRs come from a woman under 30 in good health.

This clonotype has only a few counts. The V and J genes are TRBV7-9 and TRBJ1-2; D possibly corresponds to TRBD1 (5 bases). The CDR3 runs 15 residues. Trimming took 5 bases from V and 1 from J, leaving 14 bases between them. The germline CDR1 and CDR2 sequences are SEHNR and FQNEAQ (reference sequence). CDR3: CASSANPGRNYGYTF. The CDR3 nucleotides read TGTGCCAGCAGCGCCAATCCGGGACGTAACTATGGCTACACCTTC.

A few counts support this clonotype. V and J are TRBV10-3 and TRBJ1-5; 9 bases match TRBD1. After removal of 8 bases from V and 4 bases from J, the junction contained 9 bases not matched to a gene. The CDR3 runs to 15 residues. Looked up from germline, CDR1 is ENHRY and CDR2 is SYGVKD. The CDR3 sequence: CAIGETGGANQPQHF. CDR3 DNA sequence: TGTGCCATCGGCGAGACAGGGGGGGCTAATCAGCCCCAGCATTTT.

This clonotype was picked up many times. The chain carries TRBV29-1 and TRBJ1-6; 7 nucleotides match TRBD1. From germline, CDR1 is SQVTM and CDR2 ANQGSEA. The CDR3 is made up of 14 amino acids. V shed 6 bases, J shed 6 bases, and the junction held 8 bases outside the gene matches. The CDR3 protein is CSVREGQTNSPLHF. CDR3 DNA sequence: TGCAGCGTGCGAGAGGGACAGACTAATTCACCCCTCCACTTT.

There are a few counts of this clonotype. V is TRBV3-1 and J is TRBJ2-1; TRBD2 agrees at 13 bases. The CDR3 covers 17 residues. The J segment lost 10 bases and the V segment lost 2 bases, leaving 11 bases of the junction unmatched. The V gene's germline CDR1 is LGHDT and CDR2 YNNKEL (reference sequence). The CDR3 loop reads CASSQFLLAGGPVEQFF. CDR3 DNA sequence: TGTGCCAGCAGCCAATTTTTACTAGCGGGGGGGCCGGTGGAGCAGTTCTTC.

As to this clonotype: Compared with germline, one end of the junction differs, possibly owing to a read error. V is TRBV3-1 and J is TRBJ2-7; 15 bases fit TRBD2. The CDR3 runs to 18 residues. Germline loops: CDR1 LGHDT, CDR2 YNNKEL (reference sequence). CDR3 amino acids: CACSLPGLAGGPSYEQYF. Written as DNA, the CDR3 is TGTGCCTGCAGCCTGCCGGGACTAGCGGGGGGCCCTTCCTATGAGCAGTACTTC.

The genes are TRBV12-3 or TRBV12-4 and TRBJ2-3, with 11 positions matching TRBD2. The ends lost 1 base at V and 6 bases at J; junction bases unmatched: 6. The CDR3 runs 16 residues. The CDR3 DNA reads as TGTGCCAGCAGTTTAGGGGGACTAGCGGTCTCGGATACGCAGTATTTT. As protein: CASSLGGLAVSDTQYF.

The V call is TRBV4-1, the J call TRBJ2-1; possibly TRBD1 for D (6 bases). The V gene lost 3 bases and the J gene lost 10 bases, with 22 bases spanning the gap. CDR1 and CDR2 (germline): MGHRA, YSYEKL. The CDR3 has 16 residues. CDR3 sequence reads: CASSHIGTTIQREQFF. The CDR3 coding sequence is TGCGCCAGCAGCCATATCGGGACAACTATCCAGAGGGAGCAGTTCTTC.

This clonotype was recorded many times. The chain employs TRBV7-8 and TRBJ1-5; 8 bases are shared with TRBD1. With 5 bases clipped from V and 7 bases from J, the junction kept 4 bases outside the gene matches. This CDR3 has 13 amino acids. Per germline, CDR1 SGHVS and CDR2 FQNEAQ. DNA for the CDR3: TGTGCCAGCAGCACAGGGGGTCTGCAGCCCCAGCATTTT. It specifies CASSTGGLQPQHF.

J is TRBJ2-3 and V is TRBV7-3; 7 bases match TRBD2. This CDR3 spans 15 amino acids. J gave up 6 bases and V 4 bases, and 10 bases lay outside the gene matches. Germline CDR1 and CDR2: SGHTA and FQGTGA. The CDR3 reads CASSYDRTRADTQYF. Here the CDR3 DNA reads TGTGCCAGCAGCTACGACCGGACTAGAGCGGATACGCAGTATTTT. Full variable domain (remainder filled in from reference TRBV7-3 and TRBJ2-3): GAGVSQTPSNKVTEKGKYVELRCDPISGHTALYWYRQSLGQGPEFLIYFQGTGAADDSGLPNDRFFAVRPEGSVSTLKIQRTERGDSAVYLCASSYDRTRADTQYFGPGTRLTVL.

The chain couples TRBV20-1 to TRBJ2-5; 10 bases match TRBD2. CDR1 DFQATT and CDR2 SNEGSKA come from the germline V gene (reference sequence). This CDR3 comprises 15 residues. V lost 1 base and J lost 2; bases outside the gene matches: 4. Written as DNA, the CDR3 is TGCAGTGCTAGAGCGGCTAGCGGGGGTCAAGAGACCCAGTACTTC. The encoded protein is CSARAASGGQETQYF.

This clonotype was seen more than once but under ten times. The rearrangement uses TRBV7-9 and TRBJ2-7; D uncertain. Between the trimmed V and J ends, which lost 1 base and 6 bases, there was a span of 13 bases. Germline CDR1 and CDR2: SEHNR and FQNEAQ (reference sequence). The CDR3 loop spans 14 amino acids. The CDR3 is CASSLEGQVAEQYF. CDR3 bases: TGTGCCAGCAGCTTAGAAGGTCAGGTTGCCGAGCAGTACTTC.

This CDR3 reads CASSLIGQGMIDEQFF. Here the CDR3 DNA reads TGTGCCAGCAGCTTAATCGGACAGGGTATGATCGATGAGCAGTTCTTC. This chain joins TRBV7-2 and TRBJ2-1; TRBD1 aligns across 8 bases. Unmatched junction bases numbered 11, after V lost 2 bases and J lost 8 bases. The CDR3 totals 16 residues. Germline lookup yields CDR1 SGHTA and CDR2 FQGNSA. The whole variable domain, filled in from reference TRBV7-2 and TRBJ2-1, reads GAGVSQSPSNKVTEKGKDVELRCDPISGHTALYWYRQSLGQGLEFLIYFQGNSAPDKSGLPSDRFSAERTGGSVSTLTIQRTQQEDSAVYLCASSLIGQGMIDEQFFGPGTRLTVL.

This clonotype was recorded at least ten times. The J gene is TRBJ2-1, the V gene TRBV5-1; D unclear. This CDR3 spans 13 amino acids. Trimming removed 5 bases from V and 7 bases from J, with 13 bases in between. From germline, CDR1 is SGHRS and CDR2 YFSETQ. The CDR3 here is CASSYLVGNEQFF. In nucleotides, the CDR3 is TGCGCCAGCAGTTACCTAGTTGGGAATGAGCAGTTCTTC.

As for this clonotype: This could be a read error, since a much larger clone is one nucleotide away. The CDR3 DNA sequence: TGTGCCAGCGGCCCCTGGATGCGGGGCAATGAGCAGTTCTTC. Translating it yields CASGPWMRGNEQFF. The chain has TRBV7-9 and TRBJ2-1, with D perhaps matching TRBD2 (6 bases). The CDR3 spans 14 residues. Germline CDR1 SEHNR, CDR2 FQNEAQ (reference sequence). V shed 8 bases and J shed 6 bases, with 17 bases lying between them.

This chain joins TRBV7-2 and TRBJ2-1; D may be TRBD1 (5 bases). Per germline, CDR1 SGHTA and CDR2 FQGNSA. This CDR3 region has 15 residues. Trimming removed 6 bases at V and 3 bases at J, with 15 bases between. CDR3: CASRTATPGYNEQFF. CDR3 bases: TGTGCCAGCAGGACAGCGACGCCGGGCTACAATGAGCAGTTCTTC.

This clonotype was counted many times. This chain uses TRBV12-3 or TRBV12-4 with TRBJ1-1; possible D gene TRBD1, 5 bases. CDR3 size: 14 residues. The ends were cut back, 2 bases at V and 5 bases at J, with 12 bases in the middle. CDR3 coding DNA: TGTGCCAGCAGTTTACGGGTGGCAGGGACTGAAGCTTTCTTT. Amino acid sequence: CASSLRVAGTEAFF.

This clonotype has more than one count but fewer than ten. The chain recombines TRBV20-1 with TRBJ2-1; 9 positions match TRBD1. The V gene's germline CDR1 is DFQATT and CDR2 SNEGSKA (reference sequence). The CDR3 covers 17 residues. V trimming: 6 bases; J trimming: 0 bases; junction bases outside the gene matches: 12. The CDR3 spells CSAEPGQGTSSYNEQFF. The DNA for the CDR3 is TGCAGTGCGGAACCGGGACAGGGAACGAGCTCCTACAATGAGCAGTTCTTC.

This clonotype appeared many times. The J gene is TRBJ2-7, the V gene TRBV2; 8 bases are shared with TRBD1. There are 12 residues in the CDR3. Germline V gene data show CDR1 as SNHLY and CDR2 as FYNNEI. Trimming removed 5 bases from V and 5 bases from J; junction bases left unmatched: 2. The CDR3 DNA sequence: TGTGCCAGCAGTTCACAGGGGGACGAGCAGTACTTC. It codes for CASSSQGDEQYF.

In this sample, this clonotype turned up a few times. V and J are TRBV4-3 and TRBJ1-5; D gene uncertain. V was trimmed by 1 base and J by 7 bases, leaving 8 bases between them. Germline values: CDR1 LGHNA, CDR2 YSLEER. This CDR3 region has 13 residues. CDR3 region: CASSQAGLQPQHF. CDR3 nucleotides: TGCGCCAGCAGCCAAGCTGGGTTGCAGCCCCAGCATTTT.

The rearrangement uses TRBV9 and TRBJ2-7; perhaps TRBD2 as D (5 bases). Trimming took 0 bases from V and 3 from J, leaving 13 bases between them. Germline CDR1 is SGDLS and CDR2 is YYNGEE. The CDR3 totals 15 residues. The CDR3 is CASSVAGTDGYEQYF. The CDR3 DNA follows: TGTGCCAGCAGCGTAGCGGGAACTGACGGCTACGAGCAGTACTTC.

The chain has TRBV7-2 and TRBJ1-1; D call uncertain. This CDR3 is built from 16 residues. Germline CDR1 SGHTA, CDR2 FQGNSA. Trimming stripped 4 bases from V and 3 bases from J, with 18 bases between. The CDR3 reads CASSYQPPQRDTEAFF. For the CDR3, the DNA is TGTGCCAGCAGCTATCAACCTCCTCAGAGGGACACTGAAGCTTTCTTT.

This clonotype came up many times. The chain recombines TRBV6-1 with TRBJ2-7; TRBD1 agrees at 7 bases. Germline assignment: CDR1 MNHNS and CDR2 SASEGT. V lost 1 base and J lost 0; bases outside the gene matches: 9. This CDR3 comprises 17 residues. CDR3 sequence reads: CASSEGYRGAISYEQYF. The CDR3 DNA reads as TGTGCCAGCAGTGAAGGTTACAGGGGCGCGATCTCCTACGAGCAGTACTTC.

This clonotype turned up a few times. This chain uses TRBV5-1 with TRBJ2-1; no definite D call. CDR1 is SGHRS, CDR2 YFSETQ, per germline. The V gene lost 0 bases and the J gene lost 4 bases, with 11 bases spanning the gap. This CDR3 is 15 amino acids long. CDR3 in DNA: TGCGCCAGCAGCTTGGTGTCTACTCCATACAATGAGCAGTTCTTC. Translation: CASSLVSTPYNEQFF.

This clonotype has a handful of counts. V and J are TRBV7-2 and TRBJ2-7, with a possible D match to TRBD2 (6 bases). V lost 7 bases and J lost 0, with 13 bases in between. CDR1 is SGHTA, CDR2 FQGNSA, per germline. This CDR3 is 14 amino acids long. CDR3 sequence: CASTPLTSSYEQYF. DNA for the CDR3: TGTGCCAGCACCCCGTTGACTAGCTCCTACGAGCAGTACTTC.

This clonotype appeared a few times. V usage is TRBV5-1 and J usage is TRBJ2-7; 7 positions match TRBD1. J gave up 4 bases and V 4 bases, and 11 bases lay outside the gene matches. Per germline, CDR1 SGHRS and CDR2 YFSETQ. The CDR3 is 15 amino acids. The CDR3 loop is CASSAQGQLRYEQYF. CDR3 sequence (DNA): TGCGCCAGCAGCGCCCAGGGACAGCTACGTTACGAGCAGTACTTC.

The V call is TRBV30, the J call TRBJ2-2, with 7 bases identical to TRBD1. Germline V gene lookup returns CDR1 GTSNPN and CDR2 SVGIG (reference sequence). V lost 5 bases to trimming and J lost 5 bases; unmatched junction nucleotides: 11. This CDR3 contains 15 residues. The CDR3 coding sequence is TGTGCCTGGTTGACCGGGACAGCTTATACCGGGGAGCTGTTTTTT. Protein sequence: CAWLTGTAYTGELFF.